A single sample gave rise to the 4 T cell receptor beta chains below, sequenced in a study of blood T cell repertoires in COVID-19. Profiling relied on immunoSEQ multiplex PCR, and the TCRdb table lists in-frame clones only, not all of them. Here the sample spans around 400,000 clones, roughly 88% being singletons. The sample consisted of PBMCs or T cells enriched from blood (not recorded which). These receptors were obtained from a woman between 18 and 30 years old who had been exposed to COVID-19.

The chain's CDR3 is CAISGDRGGNQPQHF. DNA of the CDR3: TGTGCCATCAGTGGGGACAGGGGCGGCAATCAGCCCCAGCATTTT. The V and J genes are TRBV10-3 and TRBJ1-5, with 10 bases identical to TRBD1. The CDR3 has 15 amino acids. V lost 4 bases and J lost 2; bases outside the gene matches: 2. CDR1 is ENHRY, CDR2 SYGVKD, per germline.

The chain has TRBV20-1 and TRBJ2-3, with TRBD1 identical over 8 bases. V gave up 3 bases and J gave up 6 bases; unmatched junction bases: 11. This CDR3 is 15 amino acids long. Germline CDR1 DFQATT, CDR2 SNEGSKA (reference sequence). This chain's CDR3 is CSASPTQGDWDTQYF. As DNA, the CDR3 is TGCAGTGCTAGTCCGACACAGGGGGACTGGGATACGCAGTATTTT.

The genes are TRBV5-4 and TRBJ2-1; D not certain. V gave up 4 bases and J gave up 7 bases, with 18 bases separating them. CDR1 is SGHNT and CDR2 is YYREEE in the germline V gene (reference sequence). This CDR3 has 15 amino acids. The CDR3 sequence is CASSPITMAQNEQFF. CDR3 nucleotide sequence: TGTGCCAGCAGCCCAATCACTATGGCCCAAAATGAGCAGTTCTTC.

V is TRBV18 and J is TRBJ2-3; D is undetermined. Germline CDR1 is KGHSH and CDR2 is LQKENI. The germline V and J ends were trimmed by 6 bases and 3 bases, with 7 bases remaining between them. This CDR3 region has 12 residues. The CDR3 bases are TGTGCCAGCTCTCCTATTACAGATACGCAGTATTTT. It specifies CASSPITDTQYF.